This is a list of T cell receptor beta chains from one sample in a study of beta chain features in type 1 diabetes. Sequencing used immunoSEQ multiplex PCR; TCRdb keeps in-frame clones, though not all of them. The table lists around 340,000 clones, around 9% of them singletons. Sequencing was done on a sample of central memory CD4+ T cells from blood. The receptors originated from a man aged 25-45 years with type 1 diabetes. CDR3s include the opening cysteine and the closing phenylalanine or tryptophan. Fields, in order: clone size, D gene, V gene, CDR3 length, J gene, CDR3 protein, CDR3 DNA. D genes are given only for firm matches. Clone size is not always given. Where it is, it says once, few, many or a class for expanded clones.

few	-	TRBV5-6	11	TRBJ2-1	CASNNVNEQFF	TGTGCCAGCAACAATGTCAATGAGCAGTTCTTC
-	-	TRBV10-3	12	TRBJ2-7	CAISVNNYEQYF	TGTGCCATCAGTGTGAACAACTACGAGCAGTACTTC
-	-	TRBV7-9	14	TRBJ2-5	CASSLLGSDETQYF	TGTGCCAGCAGCTTACTGGGGTCTGACGAGACCCAGTACTTC
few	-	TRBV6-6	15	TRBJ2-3	CASSYGHKVTDTQYF	TGTGCCAGCAGTTACGGACATAAGGTCACAGATACGCAGTATTTT
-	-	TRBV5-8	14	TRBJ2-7	CASSLSRGYYEQYF	TGTGCCAGCAGCTTGTCCAGGGGATACTACGAGCAGTACTTC
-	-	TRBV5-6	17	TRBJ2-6	CASSLVPGITGANVLTF	TGTGCCAGCAGCTTGGTGCCAGGGATCACTGGGGCCAACGTCCTGACTTTC
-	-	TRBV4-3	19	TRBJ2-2	CASSQALGGGLSNTGELFF	TGCGCCAGCAGCCAAGCTCTCGGCGGTGGACTATCGAACACCGGGGAGCTGTTTTTT
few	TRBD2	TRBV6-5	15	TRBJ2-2	CASSSRRGDTGELFF	TGTGCCAGCAGTTCAAGGCGGGGGGACACCGGGGAGCTGTTTTTT
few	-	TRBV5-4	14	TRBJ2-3	CASSLGDGGRTQYF	TGTGCCAGCAGCCTGGGCGATGGGGGGAGAACGCAGTATTTT
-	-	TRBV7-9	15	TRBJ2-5	CASSWIRDPKETQYF	TGTGCCAGCAGCTGGATCCGGGACCCAAAAGAGACCCAGTACTTC
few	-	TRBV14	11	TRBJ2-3	CASSQGLTQYF	TGTGCCAGCAGCCAAGGGTTGACGCAGTATTTT
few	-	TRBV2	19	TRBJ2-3	CASRGGRGSRGLVTDTQYF	TGTGCCTCTCGAGGGGGACGGGGTAGCCGGGGTTTGGTCACAGATACGCAGTATTTT
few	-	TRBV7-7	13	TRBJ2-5	CASSGQNLETQYF	TGTGCTAGCAGCGGACAGAATCTGGAGACCCAGTACTTC
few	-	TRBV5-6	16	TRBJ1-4	CASSLVGGGPNEKLFF	TGTGCCAGCAGCTTGGTCGGAGGAGGTCCTAATGAAAAACTGTTTTTT
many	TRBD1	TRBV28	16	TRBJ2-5	CASSPLPDRGGETQYF	TGTGCCAGCAGTCCCTTGCCGGACAGGGGAGGGGAGACCCAGTACTTC
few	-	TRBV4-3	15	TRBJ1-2	CASSLGSDFNYGYTF	TGCGCCAGCAGCCTCGGGTCAGACTTTAACTATGGCTACACCTTC
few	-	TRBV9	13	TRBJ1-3	CASSVGTENTIYF	TGTGCCAGCAGCGTAGGGACAGAGAACACCATATATTTT
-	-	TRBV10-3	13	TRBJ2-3	CAISSGEADTQYF	TGTGCCATCAGTTCAGGGGAGGCAGATACGCAGTATTTT
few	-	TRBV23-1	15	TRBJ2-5	CASSQSKLPGETQYF	TGCGCCAGCAGTCAATCGAAACTACCAGGGGAGACCCAGTACTTC
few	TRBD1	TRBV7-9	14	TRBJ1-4	CASSPDRGNEKLFF	TGTGCCAGCAGCCCGGACAGGGGTAATGAAAAACTGTTTTTT
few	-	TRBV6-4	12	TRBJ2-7	CASLDSPYEQYF	TGTGCCAGCCTGGACAGCCCCTACGAGCAGTACTTC
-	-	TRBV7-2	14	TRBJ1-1	CASSRTTRITEAFF	TGTGCCAGCAGTCGGACAACGAGGATCACTGAAGCTTTCTTT
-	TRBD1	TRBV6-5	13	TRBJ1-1	CASGTAMNTEAFF	TGTGCCAGCGGGACAGCCATGAACACTGAAGCTTTCTTT
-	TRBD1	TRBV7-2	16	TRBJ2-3	CASSRGQVWGTDTQYF	TGTGCCAGCAGCCGGGGACAGGTATGGGGCACAGATACGCAGTATTTT
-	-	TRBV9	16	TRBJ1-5	CASGPCIFGLNQPQHF	TGTGCCAGTGGGCCCTGTATATTTGGGCTCAATCAGCCCCAGCATTTT
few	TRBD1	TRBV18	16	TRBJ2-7	CASSPSTGGDPYEQYF	TGTGCCAGCTCACCGAGCACAGGGGGAGATCCCTACGAGCAGTACTTC
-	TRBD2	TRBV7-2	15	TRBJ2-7	CASSSMTSGGLEQYF	TGTGCCAGCAGCTCGATGACTAGCGGGGGGTTGGAGCAGTACTTC
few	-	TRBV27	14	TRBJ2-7	CASSLKGNHYEQYF	TGTGCCAGCAGTTTAAAGGGGAATCACTACGAGCAGTACTTC
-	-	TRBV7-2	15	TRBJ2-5	CASSRVTSLGETQYF	TGTGCCAGCAGCCGAGTCACTAGTTTGGGAGAGACCCAGTACTTC
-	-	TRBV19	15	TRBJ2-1	CASSFGLTSYNEQFF	TGTGCCAGTAGTTTCGGACTGACCTCCTACAATGAGCAGTTCTTC
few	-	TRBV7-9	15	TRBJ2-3	CASSLVDTSTDTQYF	TGTGCCAGCAGCTTAGTTGACACAAGCACAGATACGCAGTATTTT
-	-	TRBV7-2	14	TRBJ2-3	CASSFSSSTDTQYF	TGTGCCAGCAGCTTCAGCAGTAGCACAGATACGCAGTATTTT
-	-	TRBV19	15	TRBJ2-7	CASSSNRGGDYEQYF	TGTGCCAGTAGTAGTAATAGGGGCGGAGACTACGAGCAGTACTTC
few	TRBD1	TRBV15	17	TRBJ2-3	CATSRGGLGGGPDTQYF	TGTGCCACCAGCAGAGGGGGTTTAGGGGGCGGCCCAGATACGCAGTATTTT
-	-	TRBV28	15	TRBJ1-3	CASSSDATSGNTIYF	TGTGCCAGCAGTTCGGACGCAACCTCTGGAAACACCATATATTTT
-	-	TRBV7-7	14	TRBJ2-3	CASSFDSYTDTQYF	TGTGCTAGCAGCTTTGACAGCTATACAGATACGCAGTATTTT
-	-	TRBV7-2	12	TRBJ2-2	CASNRNTGELFF	TGTGCCAGCAACCGAAACACCGGGGAGCTGTTTTTT
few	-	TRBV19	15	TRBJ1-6	CASSSGRNYNSPLHF	TGTGCCAGTTCATCCGGACGGAACTATAATTCACCCCTCCACTTT
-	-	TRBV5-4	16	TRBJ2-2	CASSLFRRLNTGELFF	TGTGCCAGCAGCTTGTTTAGGCGGTTGAACACCGGGGAGCTGTTTTTT
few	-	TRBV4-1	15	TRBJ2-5	CASSQDGLEQETQYF	TGCGCCAGCAGCCAAGATGGCCTAGAACAAGAGACCCAGTACTTC
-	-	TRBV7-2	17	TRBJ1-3	CASSLAMYSGSGNTIYF	TGTGCCAGCAGCTTAGCGATGTATTCAGGTTCTGGAAACACCATATATTTT